Below are 12 T cell receptor beta chains sequenced from a single sample in a study of blood T cell repertoires in COVID-19. Profiling relied on immunoSEQ multiplex PCR, and the TCRdb table lists in-frame clones only, not all of them. The sample lists almost 350,000 clones, roughly 86% occurring once. Specimen: PBMCs or T cells enriched from blood (not recorded which). These receptor sequences come from a woman in her 30s who had been exposed to COVID-19.

V is TRBV2 and J is TRBJ2-3; weak D call: TRBD1 (5 bases). The CDR3 has 15 residues. V was pared by 4 bases and J by 2 bases, with 13 bases between. The germline V gene encodes CDR1 SNHLY and CDR2 FYNNEI. CDR3: CASSGGREFTDTQYF. The CDR3 DNA sequence: TGTGCCAGCAGTGGGGGCAGAGAGTTCACAGATACGCAGTATTTT. The whole variable domain, remainder taken from reference TRBV2 and TRBJ2-3, is EPEVTQTPSHQVTQMGQEVILRCVPISNHLYFYWYRQILGQKVEFLVSFYNNEISEKSEIFDDQFSVERPDGSNFTLKIRSTKLEDSAMYFCASSGGREFTDTQYFGPGTRLTVL.

The V call is TRBV14, the J call TRBJ2-3, with 12 bases that match TRBD2. There are 20 residues in the CDR3. The germline V gene has CDR1 SGHDN and CDR2 FVKESK. J was trimmed by 0 bases and V by 0 bases; bases with no gene match: 10. CDR3 in amino acids: CASSQERWLAGGPSTDTQYF. The CDR3 region has the DNA TGTGCCAGCAGCCAAGAGAGGTGGCTAGCGGGGGGGCCCAGCACAGATACGCAGTATTTT.

This clone was detected only once. The gene calls are TRBV29-1 and TRBJ1-4; 10 bases map to TRBD1. V was clipped by 7 bases and J by 6 bases; unmatched bases: 5. The CDR3 totals 13 residues. The V gene's germline CDR1 is SQVTM and CDR2 ANQGSEA. The CDR3 region is CSAGTGEDEKLFF. Here the CDR3 DNA reads TGCAGCGCCGGGACAGGGGAGGATGAAAAACTGTTTTTT. Combining the CDR3 with reference TRBV29-1 and TRBJ1-4 gives the whole variable domain SAVISQKPSRDICQRGTSLTIQCQVDSQVTMMFWYRQQPGQSLTLIATANQGSEATYESGFVIDKFPISRPNLTFSTLTVSNMSPEDSSIYLCSAGTGEDEKLFFGSGTQLSVL.

The gene calls are TRBV27 and TRBJ2-7; 7 bases map to TRBD2. The CDR3 contains 15 residues. CDR1 is MNHEY and CDR2 is SMNVEV in the germline V gene (reference sequence). The trim removed 2 bases at V and 2 bases at J, leaving 6 bases unmatched. Here the CDR3 reads CASSLKAGTPYEQYF. As DNA, the CDR3 is TGTGCCAGCAGTTTAAAAGCGGGAACCCCCTACGAGCAGTACTTC.

This rearrangement joins TRBV4-1 to TRBJ2-1; tentatively, D is TRBD2 (5 bases). Germline values: CDR1 MGHRA, CDR2 YSYEKL. V was shortened by 6 bases and J by 4 bases, with 25 bases between the two germline ends. The CDR3 runs 18 residues. The CDR3 coding sequence is TGCGCCAGCAGACAACTAGATCTGATCCCTCTCTCTTACAATGAGCAGTTCTTC. Its protein product is CASRQLDLIPLSYNEQFF.

The chain carries TRBV7-3 and TRBJ1-2, with 7 bases identical to TRBD1. The CDR3 extends over 14 amino acids. The germline V gene has CDR1 SGHTA and CDR2 FQGTGA. V lost 5 bases to trimming and J lost 6 bases; unmatched junction nucleotides: 9. The CDR3 is CASSEGQSGDGYTF. CDR3 DNA: TGTGCCAGCAGCGAGGGACAGTCGGGAGATGGCTACACCTTC.

This clone was recorded once. V gene TRBV14 combines with J gene TRBJ2-7; 11 bases map to TRBD2. V was pared by 1 base and J by 0 bases, with 5 bases of the junction left unmatched. This CDR3 has 17 residues. Per germline, CDR1 SGHDN and CDR2 FVKESK. This CDR3 reads CASSQGGLADSSYEQYF. CDR3 nucleotide sequence: TGTGCCAGCAGCCAAGGGGGACTAGCGGACTCCTCCTACGAGCAGTACTTC.

V and J are TRBV5-1 and TRBJ2-2; the match to TRBD1 covers 8 bases. The CDR3 sequence is 16 residues long. Germline lookup yields CDR1 SGHRS and CDR2 YFSETQ. J lost 0 bases, V lost 4 bases, and 5 bases had no gene match. CDR3 residues: CASSLTGGANTGELFF. CDR3 coding DNA: TGCGCCAGCAGCCTTACAGGGGGAGCGAACACCGGGGAGCTGTTTTTT.

This chain connects TRBV18 to TRBJ2-1; TRBD1 matches 9 bases. J gave up 1 base and V 2 bases, and 12 bases lay outside the gene matches. From germline, CDR1 is KGHSH and CDR2 LQKENI. The CDR3 consists of 19 residues. The CDR3 DNA reads as TGTGCCAGCTCACCAGGGGGTCCCGGGACAGGGATTTCCTACAATGAGCAGTTCTTC. Protein: CASSPGGPGTGISYNEQFF.

The chain couples TRBV7-3 to TRBJ2-3, with D hard to call. The CDR3 sequence is 17 residues long. Per germline, CDR1 SGHTA and CDR2 FQGTGA. V lost 0 bases and J 1 base, leaving 14 bases between the germline ends. The CDR3 reads CASSLTTHATGTDTQYF. In DNA form, the CDR3 reads TGTGCCAGCAGCTTAACGACTCACGCCACCGGCACAGATACGCAGTATTTT.

This chain joins TRBV27 and TRBJ1-1; possible D gene TRBD1, 6 bases. V gave up 4 bases and J gave up 0 bases, with 15 bases separating them. The CDR3 has 16 amino acids. CDR1 is MNHEY and CDR2 is SMNVEV in the germline V gene (reference sequence). CDR3 DNA: TGTGCCAGCAGTTGGGGGCGGCGAGGCTTGAACACTGAAGCTTTCTTT. It encodes CASSWGRRGLNTEAFF.

As regards this clone: This same CDR3 is encoded by further DNA sequences in the sample. The chain uses TRBV28 and TRBJ1-6; D is perhaps TRBD1 (5 bases). The V gene lost 4 bases and the J gene lost 7 bases, with 8 bases spanning the gap. The CDR3 is made up of 13 amino acids. Germline V gene data show CDR1 as MDHEN and CDR2 as SYDVKM. CDR3 residues: CASSSGNNSPLHF. CDR3 bases: TGTGCCAGCAGTTCAGGGAACAATTCACCCCTCCACTTT.